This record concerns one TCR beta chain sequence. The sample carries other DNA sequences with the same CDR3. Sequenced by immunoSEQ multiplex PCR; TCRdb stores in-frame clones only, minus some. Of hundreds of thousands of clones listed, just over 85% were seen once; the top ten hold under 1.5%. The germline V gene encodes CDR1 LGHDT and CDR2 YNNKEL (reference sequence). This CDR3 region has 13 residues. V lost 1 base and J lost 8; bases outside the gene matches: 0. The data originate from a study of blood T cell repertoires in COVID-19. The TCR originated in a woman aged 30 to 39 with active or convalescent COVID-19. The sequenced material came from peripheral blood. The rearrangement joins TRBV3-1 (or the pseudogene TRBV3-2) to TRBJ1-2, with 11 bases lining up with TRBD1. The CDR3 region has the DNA TGTGCCAGCAGCCAAGGGACAGGGGGCGGCTACACCTTC. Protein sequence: CASSQGTGGGYTF.